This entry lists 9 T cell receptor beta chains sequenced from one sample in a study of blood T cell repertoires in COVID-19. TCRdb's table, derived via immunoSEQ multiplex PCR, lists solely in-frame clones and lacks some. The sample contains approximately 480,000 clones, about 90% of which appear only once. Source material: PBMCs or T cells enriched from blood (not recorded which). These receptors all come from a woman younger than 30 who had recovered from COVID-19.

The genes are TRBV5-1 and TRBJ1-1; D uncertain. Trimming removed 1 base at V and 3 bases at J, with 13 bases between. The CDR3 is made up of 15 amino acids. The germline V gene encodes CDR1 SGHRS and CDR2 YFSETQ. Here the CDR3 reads CASSLLIGRDTEAFF. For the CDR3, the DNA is TGCGCCAGCAGCTTGTTGATAGGGAGGGACACTGAAGCTTTCTTT.

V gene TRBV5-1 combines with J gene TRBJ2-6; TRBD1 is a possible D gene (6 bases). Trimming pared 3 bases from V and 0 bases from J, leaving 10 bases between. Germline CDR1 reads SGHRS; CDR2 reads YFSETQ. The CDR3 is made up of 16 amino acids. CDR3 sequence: CASSSGQSSGANVLTF. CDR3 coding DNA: TGCGCCAGCAGCTCGGGACAATCCTCTGGGGCCAACGTCCTGACTTTC. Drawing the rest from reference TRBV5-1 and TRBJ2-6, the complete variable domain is KAGVTQTPRYLIKTRGQQVTLSCSPISGHRSVSWYQQTPGQGLQFLFEYFSETQRNKGNFPGRFSGRQFSNSRSEMNVSTLELGDSALYLCASSSGQSSGANVLTFGAGSRLTVL.

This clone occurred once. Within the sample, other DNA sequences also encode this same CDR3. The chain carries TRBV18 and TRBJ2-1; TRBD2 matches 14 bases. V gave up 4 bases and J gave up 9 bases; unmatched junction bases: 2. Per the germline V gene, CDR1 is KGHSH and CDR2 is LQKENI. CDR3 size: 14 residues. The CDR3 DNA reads TGTGCCAGCTCACTCGGACTAGCGGGGGGTGAGCAGTTCTTC. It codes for CASSLGLAGGEQFF.

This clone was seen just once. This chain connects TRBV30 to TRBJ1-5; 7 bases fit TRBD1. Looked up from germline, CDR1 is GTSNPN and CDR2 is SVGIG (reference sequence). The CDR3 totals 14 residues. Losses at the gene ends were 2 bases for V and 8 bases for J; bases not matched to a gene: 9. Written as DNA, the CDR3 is TGTGCCTGGAGTCACAGGGGACTTTTGGAGCCCCAGCATTTT. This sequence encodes CAWSHRGLLEPQHF.

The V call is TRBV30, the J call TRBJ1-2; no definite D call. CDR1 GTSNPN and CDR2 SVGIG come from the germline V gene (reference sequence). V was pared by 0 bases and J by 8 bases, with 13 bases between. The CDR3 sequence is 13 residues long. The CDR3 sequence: CAWSVTREWGYTF. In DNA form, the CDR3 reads TGTGCCTGGAGTGTCACTAGGGAGTGGGGCTACACCTTC.

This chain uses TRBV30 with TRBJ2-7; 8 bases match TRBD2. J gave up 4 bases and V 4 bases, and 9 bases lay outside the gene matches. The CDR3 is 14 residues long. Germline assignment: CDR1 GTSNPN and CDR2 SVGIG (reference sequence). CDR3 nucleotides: TGTGCCTGGAAATTCGGCGGGGGGATTTACGAGCAGTACTTC. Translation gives CAWKFGGGIYEQYF.

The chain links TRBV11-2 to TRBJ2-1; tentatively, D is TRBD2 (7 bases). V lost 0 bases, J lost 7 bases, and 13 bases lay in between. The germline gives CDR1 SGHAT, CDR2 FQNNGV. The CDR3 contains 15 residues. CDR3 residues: CASSLDTGGQNEQFF. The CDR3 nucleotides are TGTGCCAGCAGCTTAGATACGGGGGGCCAGAATGAGCAGTTCTTC.

CDR3 in amino acids: CASSLGANSNYEQYF. CDR3 DNA sequence: TGCGCCAGCAGCTTGGGTGCCAACAGCAACTACGAGCAGTACTTC. The V and J genes are TRBV5-1 and TRBJ2-7, with D unresolved. The CDR3 consists of 15 residues. The germline CDR1 and CDR2 sequences are SGHRS and YFSETQ. Trimming removed 0 bases at V and 3 bases at J, with 13 bases between. The full variable domain, with the rest looked up from reference TRBV5-1 and TRBJ2-7, is KAGVTQTPRYLIKTRGQQVTLSCSPISGHRSVSWYQQTPGQGLQFLFEYFSETQRNKGNFPGRFSGRQFSNSRSEMNVSTLELGDSALYLCASSLGANSNYEQYFGPGTRLTVT.

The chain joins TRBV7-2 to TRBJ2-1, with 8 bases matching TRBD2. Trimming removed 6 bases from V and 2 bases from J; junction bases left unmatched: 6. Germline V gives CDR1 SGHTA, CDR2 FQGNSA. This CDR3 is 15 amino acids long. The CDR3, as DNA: TGTGCCAGCAGTCCTAGCGGGTCCCCCTACAATGAGCAGTTCTTC. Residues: CASSPSGSPYNEQFF.